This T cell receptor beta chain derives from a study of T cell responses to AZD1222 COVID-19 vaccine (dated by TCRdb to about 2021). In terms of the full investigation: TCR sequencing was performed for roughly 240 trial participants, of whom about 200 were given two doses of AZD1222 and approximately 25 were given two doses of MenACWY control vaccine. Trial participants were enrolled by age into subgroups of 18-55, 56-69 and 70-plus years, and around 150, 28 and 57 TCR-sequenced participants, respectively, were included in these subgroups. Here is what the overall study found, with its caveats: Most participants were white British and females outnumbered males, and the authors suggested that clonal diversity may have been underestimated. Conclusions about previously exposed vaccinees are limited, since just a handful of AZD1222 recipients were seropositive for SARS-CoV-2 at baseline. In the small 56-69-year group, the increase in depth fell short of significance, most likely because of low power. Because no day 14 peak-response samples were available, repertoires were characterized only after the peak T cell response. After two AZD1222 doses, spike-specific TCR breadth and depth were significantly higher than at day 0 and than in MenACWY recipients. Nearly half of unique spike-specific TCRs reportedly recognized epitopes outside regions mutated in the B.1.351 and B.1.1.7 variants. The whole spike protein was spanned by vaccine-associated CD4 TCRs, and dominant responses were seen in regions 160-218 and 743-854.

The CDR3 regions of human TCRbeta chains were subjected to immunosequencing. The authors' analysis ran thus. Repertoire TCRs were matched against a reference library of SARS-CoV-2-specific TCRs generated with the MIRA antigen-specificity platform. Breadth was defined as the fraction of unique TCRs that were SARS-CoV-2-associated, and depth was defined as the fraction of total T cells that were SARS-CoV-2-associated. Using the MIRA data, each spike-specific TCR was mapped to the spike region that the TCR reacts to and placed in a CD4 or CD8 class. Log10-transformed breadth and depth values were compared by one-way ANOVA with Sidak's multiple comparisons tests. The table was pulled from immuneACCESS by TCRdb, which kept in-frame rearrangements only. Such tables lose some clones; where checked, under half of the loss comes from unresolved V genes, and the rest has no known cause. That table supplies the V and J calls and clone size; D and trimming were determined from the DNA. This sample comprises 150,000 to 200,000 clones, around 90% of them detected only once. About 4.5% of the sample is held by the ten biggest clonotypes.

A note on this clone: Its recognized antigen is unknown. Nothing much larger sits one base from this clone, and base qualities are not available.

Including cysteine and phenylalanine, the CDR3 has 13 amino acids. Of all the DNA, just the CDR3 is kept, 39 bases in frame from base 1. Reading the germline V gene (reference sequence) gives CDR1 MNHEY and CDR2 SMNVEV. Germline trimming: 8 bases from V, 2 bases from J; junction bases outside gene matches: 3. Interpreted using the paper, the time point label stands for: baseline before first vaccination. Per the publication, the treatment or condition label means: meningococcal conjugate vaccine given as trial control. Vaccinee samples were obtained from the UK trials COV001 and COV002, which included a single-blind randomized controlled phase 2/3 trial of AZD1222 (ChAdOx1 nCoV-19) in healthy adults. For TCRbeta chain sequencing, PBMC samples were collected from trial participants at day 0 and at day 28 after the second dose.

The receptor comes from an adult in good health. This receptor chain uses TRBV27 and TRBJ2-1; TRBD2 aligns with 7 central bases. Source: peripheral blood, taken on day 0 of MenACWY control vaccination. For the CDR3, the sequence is CASGLAAYNEQFF. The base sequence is TGTGCCAGCGGCCTAGCGGCCTACAATGAGCAGTTCTTC.